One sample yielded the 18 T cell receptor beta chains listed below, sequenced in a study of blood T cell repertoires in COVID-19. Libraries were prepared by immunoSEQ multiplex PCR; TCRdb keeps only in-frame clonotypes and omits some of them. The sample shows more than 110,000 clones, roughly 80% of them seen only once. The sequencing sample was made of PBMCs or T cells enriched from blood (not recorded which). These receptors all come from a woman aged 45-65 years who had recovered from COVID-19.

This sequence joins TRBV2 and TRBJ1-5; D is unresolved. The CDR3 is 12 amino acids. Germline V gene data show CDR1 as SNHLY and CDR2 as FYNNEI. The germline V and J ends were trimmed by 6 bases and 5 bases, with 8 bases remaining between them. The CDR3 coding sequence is TGTGCCAGCAGCGGGGTTGATCAGCCCCAGCATTTT. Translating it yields CASSGVDQPQHF.

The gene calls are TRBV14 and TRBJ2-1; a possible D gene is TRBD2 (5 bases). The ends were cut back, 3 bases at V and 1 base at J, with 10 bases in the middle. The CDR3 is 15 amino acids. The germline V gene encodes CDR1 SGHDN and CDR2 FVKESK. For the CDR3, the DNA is TGTGCCAGCAGCCAGGGTAGCGATTCCTACAATGAGCAGTTCTTC. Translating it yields CASSQGSDSYNEQFF.

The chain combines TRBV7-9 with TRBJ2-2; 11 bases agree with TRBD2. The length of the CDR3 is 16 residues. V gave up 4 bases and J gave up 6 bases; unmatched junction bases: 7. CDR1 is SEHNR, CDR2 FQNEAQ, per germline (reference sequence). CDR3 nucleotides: TGTGCCAGCAGCTCAATTAGCGGGGGGGCCTCCGGGGAGCTGTTTTTT. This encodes CASSSISGGASGELFF. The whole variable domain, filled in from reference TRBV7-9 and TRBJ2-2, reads DTGVSQNPRHKITKRGQNVTFRCDPISEHNRLYWYRQTLGQGPEFLTYFQNEAQLEKSRLLSDRFSAERPKGSFSTLEIQRTEQGDSAMYLCASSSISGGASGELFFGEGSRLTVL.

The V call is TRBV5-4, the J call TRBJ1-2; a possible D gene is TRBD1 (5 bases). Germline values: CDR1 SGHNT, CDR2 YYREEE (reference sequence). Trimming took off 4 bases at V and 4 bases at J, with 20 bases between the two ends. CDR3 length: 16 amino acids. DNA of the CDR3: TGTGCCAGCAGCGATAAGAGGCAGGGCAGTGGCTATGGCTACACCTTC. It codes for CASSDKRQGSGYGYTF.

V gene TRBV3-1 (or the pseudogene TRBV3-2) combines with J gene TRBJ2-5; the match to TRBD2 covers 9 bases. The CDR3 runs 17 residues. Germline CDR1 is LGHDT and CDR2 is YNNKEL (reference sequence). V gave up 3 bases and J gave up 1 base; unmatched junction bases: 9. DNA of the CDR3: TGTGCCAGCAGCCACCCAGGTGCGGGGGGGCCCCAAGAGACCCAGTACTTC. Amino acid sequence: CASSHPGAGGPQETQYF.

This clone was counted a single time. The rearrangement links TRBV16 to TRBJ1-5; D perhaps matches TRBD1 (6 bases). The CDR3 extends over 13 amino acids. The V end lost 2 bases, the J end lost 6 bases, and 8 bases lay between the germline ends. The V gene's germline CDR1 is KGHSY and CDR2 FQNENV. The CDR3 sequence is CASSQATGQPQHF. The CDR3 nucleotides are TGTGCCAGCAGCCAAGCGACAGGTCAGCCCCAGCATTTT. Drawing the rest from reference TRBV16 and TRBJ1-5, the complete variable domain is GEEVAQTPKHLVRGEGQKAKLYCAPIKGHSYVFWYQQVLKNEFKFLISFQNENVFDETGMPKERFSAKCLPNSPCSLEIQATKLEDSAVYFCASSQATGQPQHFGDGTRLSIL.

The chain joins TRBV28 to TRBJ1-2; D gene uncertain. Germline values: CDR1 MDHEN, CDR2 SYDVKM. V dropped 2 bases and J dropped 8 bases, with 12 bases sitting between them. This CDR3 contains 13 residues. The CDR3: CASSLGQLQGYTF. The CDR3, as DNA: TGTGCCAGCAGTTTAGGGCAGTTACAGGGCTACACCTTC.

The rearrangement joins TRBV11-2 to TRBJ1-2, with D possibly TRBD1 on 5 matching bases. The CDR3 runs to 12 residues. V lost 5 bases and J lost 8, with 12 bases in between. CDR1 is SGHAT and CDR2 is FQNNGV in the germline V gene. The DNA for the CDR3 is TGTGCCAGCAGCCCTGGGCGGGACGGCTACACCTTC. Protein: CASSPGRDGYTF.

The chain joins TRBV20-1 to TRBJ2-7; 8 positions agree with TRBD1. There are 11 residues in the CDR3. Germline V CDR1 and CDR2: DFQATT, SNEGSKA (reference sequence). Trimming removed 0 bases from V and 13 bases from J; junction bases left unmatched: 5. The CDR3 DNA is TGCAGTGCTAGAGAAGCAGGGGGCAGCTACGTC. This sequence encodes CSAREAGGSYV.

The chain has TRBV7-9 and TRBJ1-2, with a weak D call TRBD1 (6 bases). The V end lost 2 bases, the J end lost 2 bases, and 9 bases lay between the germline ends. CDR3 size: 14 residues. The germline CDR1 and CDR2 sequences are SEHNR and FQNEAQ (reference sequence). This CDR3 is CASSLPGANYGYTF. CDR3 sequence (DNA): TGTGCCAGCAGCTTACCAGGGGCCAACTATGGCTACACCTTC.

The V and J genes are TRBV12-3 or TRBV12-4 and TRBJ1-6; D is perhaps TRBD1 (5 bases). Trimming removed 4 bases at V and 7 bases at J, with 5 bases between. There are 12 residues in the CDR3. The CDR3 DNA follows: TGTGCCAGCAGTTCAGGGAATTCACCCCTCCACTTT. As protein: CASSSGNSPLHF.

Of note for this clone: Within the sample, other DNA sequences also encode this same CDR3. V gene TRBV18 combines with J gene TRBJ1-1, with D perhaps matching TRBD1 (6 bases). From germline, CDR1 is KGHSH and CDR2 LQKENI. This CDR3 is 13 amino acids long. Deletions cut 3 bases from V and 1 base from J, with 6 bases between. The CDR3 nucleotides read TGTGCCAGCTCACCGGGACAGAACACTGAAGCTTTCTTT. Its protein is CASSPGQNTEAFF.

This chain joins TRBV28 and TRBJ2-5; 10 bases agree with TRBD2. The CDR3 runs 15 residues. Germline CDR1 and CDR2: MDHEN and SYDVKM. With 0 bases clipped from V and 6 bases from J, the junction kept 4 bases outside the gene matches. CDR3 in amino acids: CASSLWGLAQKTQYF. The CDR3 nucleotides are TGTGCCAGCAGTTTATGGGGACTAGCGCAAAAGACCCAGTACTTC.

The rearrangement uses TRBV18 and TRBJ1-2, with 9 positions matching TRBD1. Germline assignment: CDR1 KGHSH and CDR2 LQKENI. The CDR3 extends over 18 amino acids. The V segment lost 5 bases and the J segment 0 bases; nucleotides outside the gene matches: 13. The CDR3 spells CASSKGTGNGAANYGYTF. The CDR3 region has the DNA TGTGCCAGCTCAAAAGGGACAGGGAATGGCGCGGCTAACTATGGCTACACCTTC.

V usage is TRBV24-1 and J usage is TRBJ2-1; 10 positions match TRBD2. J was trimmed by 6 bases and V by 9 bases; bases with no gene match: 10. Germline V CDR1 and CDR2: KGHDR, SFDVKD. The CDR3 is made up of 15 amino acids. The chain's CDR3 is CATGLSAGGLNEQFF. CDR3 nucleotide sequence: TGTGCCACCGGCCTCTCAGCGGGGGGGCTCAATGAGCAGTTCTTC.

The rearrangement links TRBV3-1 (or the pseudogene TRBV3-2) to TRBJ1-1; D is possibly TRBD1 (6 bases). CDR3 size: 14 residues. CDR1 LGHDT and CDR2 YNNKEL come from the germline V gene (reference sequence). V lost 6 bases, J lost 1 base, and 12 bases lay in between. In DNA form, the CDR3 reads TGTGCCAGCAGTTTAAACAGGGCGAACACTGAAGCTTTCTTT. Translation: CASSLNRANTEAFF.

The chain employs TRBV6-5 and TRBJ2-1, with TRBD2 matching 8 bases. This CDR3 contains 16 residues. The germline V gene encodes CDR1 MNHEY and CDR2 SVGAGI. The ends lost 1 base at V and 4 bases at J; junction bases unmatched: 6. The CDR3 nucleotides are TGTGCCAGCAGTTACTTGGCGGGGGGCCTATACAATGAGCAGTTCTTC. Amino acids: CASSYLAGGLYNEQFF.

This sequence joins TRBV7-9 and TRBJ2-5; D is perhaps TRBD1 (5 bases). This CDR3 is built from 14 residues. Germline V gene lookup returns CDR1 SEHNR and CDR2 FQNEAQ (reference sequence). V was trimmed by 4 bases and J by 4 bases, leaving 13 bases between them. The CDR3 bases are TGTGCCAGCAGCTCCCCAGGGTGGCCAGAGACCCAGTACTTC. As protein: CASSSPGWPETQYF.